The clone carrying this TCR beta chain came up many times. Its specificity is not known. The sample comes from a study of T cells in Graves' hyperthyroidism and ophthalmopathy. Study observations and caveats: From stable hyperthyroidism, ophthalmopathy was separated by a 13 V-J model.

Amplified TCR beta CDR3 regions came from RNA transcripts. The HTBI primer set was used in a first-round RT-PCR of the TCR CDR3. MiXCR, run by TCRdb on the multiplex PCR reads, gives a single entry per CDR3 protein. In the table there are about 700,000 distinct CDR3 sequences, about 45% of which are singletons. V was clipped by 5 bases and J by 4 bases; unmatched bases: 6. In germline, CDR1 is KGHDR, CDR2 SFDVKD. CDR3 length: 14 residues. The source of this sequence is an adult man with Graves' disease, either hyperthyroidism or ophthalmopathy (not recorded which). The sequenced sample consisted of peripheral blood or thyroid tissue (not recorded which). V usage is TRBV24-1 and J usage is TRBJ1-1; 7 bases line up with TRBD1. CDR3: CATSAGGGRTEAFF. Written as DNA, the CDR3 is TGTGCCACCAGTGCAGGGGGGGGGCGCACTGAAGCTTTCTTT.